This is a list of T cell receptor beta chains from one sample in a study of blood T cell repertoires in COVID-19. TCRdb keeps only in-frame clones here, not all; method: immunoSEQ multiplex PCR. The repertoire holds around 230,000 clones, with almost 85% as singletons. Material for sequencing was PBMCs or T cells enriched from blood (not recorded which). These receptors came from a middle-aged man who had recovered from COVID-19. Both conserved end residues are part of each CDR3. Each record gives: J gene, V gene, CDR3 length, CDR3 protein.

j_call: TRBJ1-1
v_call: TRBV5-8
cdr3_length: 13
cdr3_aa: CASSRQPNTEAFF

j_call: TRBJ1-1
v_call: TRBV6-2/TRBV6-3
cdr3_length: 14
cdr3_aa: CASSPQGARTEAFF

j_call: TRBJ1-6
v_call: TRBV5-1
cdr3_length: 14
cdr3_aa: CASSLEGVGSPLHF

j_call: TRBJ1-1
v_call: TRBV30
cdr3_length: 11
cdr3_aa: CAWTQSGKVFF

j_call: TRBJ2-3
v_call: TRBV7-6
cdr3_length: 15
cdr3_aa: CASSLEGGGTRTQYF

j_call: TRBJ1-3
v_call: TRBV3-1/TRBV3-2
cdr3_length: 14
cdr3_aa: CASSQALSGNTIYF

j_call: TRBJ1-2
v_call: TRBV28
cdr3_length: 15
cdr3_aa: CASSATGGPNYGYTF

j_call: TRBJ1-1
v_call: TRBV27
cdr3_length: 16
cdr3_aa: CASRSLGGGKEPEAFF

j_call: TRBJ2-5
v_call: TRBV9
cdr3_length: 16
cdr3_aa: CASSGWGLASQETQYF

j_call: TRBJ2-3
v_call: TRBV11-2
cdr3_length: 15
cdr3_aa: CASSSSGLSTDTQYF

j_call: TRBJ1-2
v_call: TRBV28
cdr3_length: 14
cdr3_aa: CASSLWGQLYGYTF

j_call: TRBJ2-2
v_call: TRBV4-3
cdr3_length: 17
cdr3_aa: CASSQVVGAGNTGELFF

j_call: TRBJ2-2
v_call: TRBV19
cdr3_length: 16
cdr3_aa: CASRSIRTGVTGELFF

j_call: TRBJ2-3
v_call: TRBV20-1
cdr3_length: 10
cdr3_aa: CSLWQDTQYF

j_call: TRBJ2-3
v_call: TRBV11-3
cdr3_length: 14
cdr3_aa: CASSSREGADTQYF

j_call: TRBJ1-5
v_call: TRBV5-1
cdr3_length: 15
cdr3_aa: CASSLGTALNQPQHF

j_call: TRBJ2-6
v_call: TRBV7-9
cdr3_length: 15
cdr3_aa: CASSARASGANVLTF

j_call: TRBJ1-2
v_call: TRBV27
cdr3_length: 13
cdr3_aa: CASGLQGARGYTF

j_call: TRBJ1-2
v_call: TRBV18
cdr3_length: 13
cdr3_aa: CASSPYRDYGYTF

j_call: TRBJ2-7
v_call: TRBV27
cdr3_length: 13
cdr3_aa: CASSLRDSYEQYF

j_call: TRBJ1-1
v_call: TRBV5-1
cdr3_length: 16
cdr3_aa: CASSAKQGSGFGEAFF

j_call: TRBJ1-3
v_call: TRBV5-4
cdr3_length: 16
cdr3_aa: CASSLPGVSSGNTIYF

j_call: TRBJ2-1
v_call: TRBV9
cdr3_length: 13
cdr3_aa: CASSLQGSDEQFF

j_call: TRBJ2-1
v_call: TRBV18
cdr3_length: 15
cdr3_aa: CASSSGHGKYNEQFF

j_call: TRBJ2-7
v_call: TRBV6-5
cdr3_length: 13
cdr3_aa: CASSSLLVGEQYF

j_call: TRBJ2-7
v_call: TRBV12-3/TRBV12-4
cdr3_length: 13
cdr3_aa: CASRWTGSVEQYF

j_call: TRBJ2-7
v_call: TRBV7-3
cdr3_length: 16
cdr3_aa: CASSLKGVGEAYEQYF

j_call: TRBJ1-5
v_call: TRBV11-2
cdr3_length: 15
cdr3_aa: CASSLDQGGNQPQHF

j_call: TRBJ1-5
v_call: TRBV11-2
cdr3_length: 15
cdr3_aa: CASSLGRANNQPQHF

j_call: TRBJ2-7
v_call: TRBV9
cdr3_length: 16
cdr3_aa: CASSVEGGSRGAEQYF

j_call: TRBJ1-1
v_call: TRBV19
cdr3_length: 16
cdr3_aa: CATGDGTGIMNTEAFF

j_call: TRBJ2-5
v_call: TRBV5-1
cdr3_length: 14
cdr3_aa: CASSLGRAPETQYF